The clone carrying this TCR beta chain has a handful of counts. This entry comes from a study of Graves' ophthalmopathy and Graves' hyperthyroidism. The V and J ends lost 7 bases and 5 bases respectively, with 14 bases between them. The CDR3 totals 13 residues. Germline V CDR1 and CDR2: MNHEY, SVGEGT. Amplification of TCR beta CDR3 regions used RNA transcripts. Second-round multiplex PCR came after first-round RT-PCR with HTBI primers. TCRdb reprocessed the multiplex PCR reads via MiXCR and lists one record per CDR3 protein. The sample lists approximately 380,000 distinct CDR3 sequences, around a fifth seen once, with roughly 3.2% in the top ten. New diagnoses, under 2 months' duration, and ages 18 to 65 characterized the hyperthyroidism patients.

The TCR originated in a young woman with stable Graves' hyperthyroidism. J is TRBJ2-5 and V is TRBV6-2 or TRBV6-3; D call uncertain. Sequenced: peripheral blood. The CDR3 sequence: CASKPTLEETQYF. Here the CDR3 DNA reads TGTGCCAGCAAACCCACACTGGAGGAGACCCAGTACTTC.